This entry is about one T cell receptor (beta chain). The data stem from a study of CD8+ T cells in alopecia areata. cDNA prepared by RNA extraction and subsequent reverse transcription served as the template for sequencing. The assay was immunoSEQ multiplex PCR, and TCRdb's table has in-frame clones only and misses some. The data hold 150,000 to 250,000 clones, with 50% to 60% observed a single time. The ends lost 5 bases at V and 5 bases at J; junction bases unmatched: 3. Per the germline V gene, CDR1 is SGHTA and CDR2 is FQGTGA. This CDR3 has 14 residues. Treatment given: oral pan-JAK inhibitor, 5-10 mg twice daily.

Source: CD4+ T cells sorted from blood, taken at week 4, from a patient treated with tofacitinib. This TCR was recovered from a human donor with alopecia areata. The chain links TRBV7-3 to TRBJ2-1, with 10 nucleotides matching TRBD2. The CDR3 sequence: CASSRTSGHNEQFF. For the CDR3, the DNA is TGTGCCAGCAGCAGGACTAGCGGCCACAATGAGCAGTTCTTC.